These T cell receptor beta chains were read from a single sample in a study of T cell repertoires in cytomegalovirus infection. One entry per CDR3 protein, called by TCRdb with MiXCR from the reads. Of 95,000 to 120,000 distinct CDR3 sequences listed, 30% are singletons. Which antigens these TCRs recognize remains unknown. Sequences were derived from CD8+ T cells from cultured PBMCs, sampled from culture after CMV antigen stimulation. All receptors derive from a human donor in good health (CMV status not recorded). Some clones in this sample may be carry-over from other donors' samples. Both conserved end residues are part of each CDR3. Each record gives: CDR3 protein, clone size, J gene, V gene. Expanded clones get a size class; other rows say once, few or many, or leave the size out.

CDR3aa: CASSPTDRATHSPLHF
abundance: few
j_gene: TRBJ1-6
v_gene: TRBV23-1

CDR3aa: CASSKFTGNPYEQYF
abundance: NA
j_gene: TRBJ2-7
v_gene: TRBV27

CDR3aa: CASSLIRDRGSNQPQHF
abundance: few
j_gene: TRBJ1-5
v_gene: TRBV28

CDR3aa: CASSLDPGRTGELFF
abundance: NA
j_gene: TRBJ2-2
v_gene: TRBV7-2

CDR3aa: CASSSTLSGGSRETQYF
abundance: NA
j_gene: TRBJ2-5
v_gene: TRBV5-1

CDR3aa: CASSYAYTRTSGTQDTQYF
abundance: NA
j_gene: TRBJ2-3
v_gene: TRBV6-2/TRBV6-3

CDR3aa: CASSSSRGFTTNEKLFF
abundance: NA
j_gene: TRBJ1-4
v_gene: TRBV11-2

CDR3aa: CSARGPPTLYEAFF
abundance: many
j_gene: TRBJ1-1
v_gene: TRBV20-1

CDR3aa: CATSDGYEQYF
abundance: NA
j_gene: TRBJ2-7
v_gene: TRBV24-1

CDR3aa: CASRPGGPYNEQFF
abundance: NA
j_gene: TRBJ2-1
v_gene: TRBV12-3/TRBV12-4

CDR3aa: CASSQDRGRGAFQNEQFF
abundance: NA
j_gene: TRBJ2-1
v_gene: TRBV4-1

CDR3aa: CASSLAPGSLGSPLHF
abundance: NA
j_gene: TRBJ1-6
v_gene: TRBV7-2

CDR3aa: CAISEQGYNSPLHF
abundance: NA
j_gene: TRBJ1-6
v_gene: TRBV10-3

CDR3aa: CASSMGQRNQPQHF
abundance: NA
j_gene: TRBJ1-5
v_gene: TRBV19

CDR3aa: CASSLVGVMEETQYF
abundance: many
j_gene: TRBJ2-5
v_gene: TRBV7-2

CDR3aa: CASSPGTSSTDTQYF
abundance: many
j_gene: TRBJ2-3
v_gene: TRBV7-2

CDR3aa: CASSYSITGNTEAFF
abundance: many
j_gene: TRBJ1-1
v_gene: TRBV6-5

CDR3aa: CASSAWDRGREQYF
abundance: NA
j_gene: TRBJ2-7
v_gene: TRBV7-4

CDR3aa: CATSSRDSLNSGYTF
abundance: NA
j_gene: TRBJ1-2
v_gene: TRBV15

CDR3aa: CASSRRGLGNTIYF
abundance: many
j_gene: TRBJ1-3
v_gene: TRBV12-3/TRBV12-4

CDR3aa: CASSFGGGGTYNEQFF
abundance: many
j_gene: TRBJ2-1
v_gene: TRBV28

CDR3aa: CASSSGQGPGELFF
abundance: NA
j_gene: TRBJ2-2
v_gene: TRBV6-2/TRBV6-3

CDR3aa: CASSIILAGGFLNEQFF
abundance: NA
j_gene: TRBJ2-1
v_gene: TRBV6-1

CDR3aa: CASSLGLLNSPLHF
abundance: many
j_gene: TRBJ1-6
v_gene: TRBV7-2

CDR3aa: CASSISYVTGASLPYEQYF
abundance: NA
j_gene: TRBJ2-7
v_gene: TRBV19

CDR3aa: CAISPNREDDKNIQYF
abundance: few
j_gene: TRBJ2-4
v_gene: TRBV10-3

CDR3aa: CASSPGTVGLNTEAFF
abundance: NA
j_gene: TRBJ1-1
v_gene: TRBV5-6

CDR3aa: CASSQESAVRDEQYF
abundance: NA
j_gene: TRBJ2-7
v_gene: TRBV14

CDR3aa: CASSLGGFNQPQHF
abundance: many
j_gene: TRBJ1-5
v_gene: TRBV7-9

CDR3aa: CASSYSINEQFF
abundance: NA
j_gene: TRBJ2-1
v_gene: TRBV6-6

CDR3aa: CASSPTGPHTGELFF
abundance: NA
j_gene: TRBJ2-2
v_gene: TRBV6-2/TRBV6-3

CDR3aa: CASSPFSGTTGQETQYF
abundance: few
j_gene: TRBJ2-5
v_gene: TRBV18

CDR3aa: CASSFVFGTEQETQYF
abundance: NA
j_gene: TRBJ2-5
v_gene: TRBV5-1

CDR3aa: CATSTGDGNQPQHF
abundance: NA
j_gene: TRBJ1-5
v_gene: TRBV10-3

CDR3aa: CASSVLRDSDYNEQFF
abundance: NA
j_gene: TRBJ2-1
v_gene: TRBV6-1

CDR3aa: CASSILGTGYYNEQFF
abundance: NA
j_gene: TRBJ2-1
v_gene: TRBV7-9

CDR3aa: CAISDLAGGQETQYF
abundance: few
j_gene: TRBJ2-5
v_gene: TRBV10-3

CDR3aa: CASSLVYRTVETADSGNTIYF
abundance: many
j_gene: TRBJ1-3
v_gene: TRBV7-2

CDR3aa: CASSPGTSSSYEQYF
abundance: few
j_gene: TRBJ2-7
v_gene: TRBV2

CDR3aa: CASSSNPFGVSGYTF
abundance: NA
j_gene: TRBJ1-2
v_gene: TRBV11-2

CDR3aa: CASSFFPGQGATGELFF
abundance: NA
j_gene: TRBJ2-2
v_gene: TRBV7-9

CDR3aa: CATSEGSSYNEQFF
abundance: NA
j_gene: TRBJ2-1
v_gene: TRBV24-1

CDR3aa: CASSYDWGADDTQYF
abundance: many
j_gene: TRBJ2-3
v_gene: TRBV6-5

CDR3aa: CASSFSSGLAGALIHTDTQYF
abundance: few
j_gene: TRBJ2-3
v_gene: TRBV12-3/TRBV12-4

CDR3aa: CASSFKGALEGEAFF
abundance: NA
j_gene: TRBJ1-1
v_gene: TRBV28

CDR3aa: CSASVRDLNYGYTF
abundance: NA
j_gene: TRBJ1-2
v_gene: TRBV20-1

CDR3aa: CASRPYAKTGNTEAFF
abundance: once
j_gene: TRBJ1-1
v_gene: TRBV12-3/TRBV12-4

CDR3aa: CASSDGGTGYNEQFF
abundance: few
j_gene: TRBJ2-1
v_gene: TRBV27

CDR3aa: CASSLADLGPRGKHEQYF
abundance: NA
j_gene: TRBJ2-7
v_gene: TRBV7-9

CDR3aa: CATGAANTEAFF
abundance: NA
j_gene: TRBJ1-1
v_gene: TRBV6-1

CDR3aa: CASSLAGGIDTQYF
abundance: many
j_gene: TRBJ2-3
v_gene: TRBV7-2

CDR3aa: CASSSSRDEDLNYGYTF
abundance: many
j_gene: TRBJ1-2
v_gene: TRBV7-9

CDR3aa: CASSQDQGQWIGYTF
abundance: NA
j_gene: TRBJ1-2
v_gene: TRBV4-1

CDR3aa: CSATGPASISYEQYF
abundance: NA
j_gene: TRBJ2-7
v_gene: TRBV20-1

CDR3aa: CASSPPEATGELFF
abundance: NA
j_gene: TRBJ2-2
v_gene: TRBV7-9